Listed below are T cell receptor beta chains from one sample, sequenced in a study of identical twins. Using its own MiXCR run on the 5' RACE reads, TCRdb lists one record per CDR3 protein. Of about 890,000 distinct CDR3 sequences in the sample, around 12% were seen once. Another study also made use of these data, one on yellow fever vaccine responses in identical twins.

The sequenced material came from PBMCs. These TCRs come from a woman aged 18-30 years in good health. Each CDR3 is given with its conserved first and last residue. The D gene is left open where the match is weak. Where a row states a size, it is once, few, many or the class of an expanded clone; other rows omit it.

NA,TRBV6-5,TRBJ1-5,few,TGTGCCAGCAGTTACAAGCCAGGATCCAATCAGCCCCAGCATTTT,CASSYKPGSNQPQHF
NA,TRBV12-3/TRBV12-4,TRBJ2-1,many,TGTGCCAGCAGCTTAGTAGGTGAGCAGTTCTTC,CASSLVGEQFF
NA,TRBV7-9,TRBJ1-5,few,TGTGCCAGCAGCTCAGCCGGTAATCAGCCCCAGCATTTT,CASSSAGNQPQHF
NA,TRBV2,TRBJ1-1,few,TGTGCCAGCAGTGGTTCGACGCAGATGAACACTGAAGCTTTCTTT,CASSGSTQMNTEAFF
TRBD1,TRBV7-9,TRBJ1-2,few,TGTGCCAGCAGCTTAAATGCACAGGGGGCAAGTGGCTACACCTTC,CASSLNAQGASGYTF
NA,TRBV6-2/TRBV6-3,TRBJ2-1,NA,TGTGCCAGCCAACAGCGTAGCGGCTCCTACAATGAGCAGTTCTTC,CASQQRSGSYNEQFF
NA,TRBV7-9,TRBJ2-1,NA,TGTGCCAGCAGCCCCGGAGTAGCTAGTGAGCAGTTCTTC,CASSPGVASEQFF
TRBD2,TRBV28,TRBJ2-7,few,TGTGCCAGCAGTTTCCAACTAGCGGGCTTCTACGAGCAGTACTTC,CASSFQLAGFYEQYF
TRBD1,TRBV6-1,TRBJ1-2,NA,TGTGCCAGCAGTATCAGGGGGACAGGGGGCACGGATGGCTACACCTTC,CASSIRGTGGTDGYTF
TRBD2,TRBV12-3/TRBV12-4,TRBJ2-7,NA,TGTGCCAGCAGCTCGGGGACTAGCGGGAGTGCCTACGAGCAGTACTTC,CASSSGTSGSAYEQYF
NA,TRBV20-1,TRBJ1-3,few,TGCAGTGCTAGAGATCCGGCCTCTGGAAACACCATATATTTT,CSARDPASGNTIYF
TRBD2,TRBV6-5,TRBJ2-1,few,TGTGCCAGCAGTTACTGGGCGGGAGATGAGTTCTTC,CASSYWAGDEFF
TRBD1,TRBV5-1,TRBJ2-2,NA,TGCGCCAGCAGCTCCGCGGACAGGGTTCGGGCCGGGGAGCTGTTTTTT,CASSSADRVRAGELFF
NA,TRBV7-9,TRBJ2-1,NA,TGTGCCAGCAGCTTACTACAGTACAATGAGCAGTTCTTC,CASSLLQYNEQFF
NA,TRBV25-1,TRBJ1-3,few,TGTGCCAGCAGTGAGCCCATGTATGGAAACACCATATATTTT,CASSEPMYGNTIYF
NA,TRBV20-1,TRBJ2-3,few,TGCAGTGCTAGGAGGGTAGGGAACACAGATACGCAGTATTTT,CSARRVGNTDTQYF
NA,TRBV20-1,TRBJ2-2,NA,TGCAGTGCTAGAGACCACGGGGGGCCTTCGACCGGGGAGCTGTTTTTT,CSARDHGGPSTGELFF
NA,TRBV12-5,TRBJ1-5,NA,TGTGCTAGTGGTTTGCGGGTTCCGGATCAGCCCCAGCATTTT,CASGLRVPDQPQHF
TRBD1,TRBV20-1,TRBJ2-5,few,TGCAGTGCTAGACACAACAGGGGGGACCAAGAGACCCAGTACTTC,CSARHNRGDQETQYF
TRBD2,TRBV6-1,TRBJ2-1,NA,TGTGCCAGCGAAAAAAGCGGGGGACTATACAATGAGCAGTTCTTC,CASEKSGGLYNEQFF
TRBD1,TRBV2,TRBJ2-3,few,TGTGCCAGCACCCCCGGACAGGACCTCGCAGATACGCAGTATTTT,CASTPGQDLADTQYF
TRBD2,TRBV20-1,TRBJ2-1,few,TGCAGTGCTCGAAGCGGGAGTGTTAACAATGAGCAGTTCTTC,CSARSGSVNNEQFF
NA,TRBV28,TRBJ2-7,NA,TGTGCCAGCAGTTTACACCTGACATATTCCTACGAGCAGTACTTC,CASSLHLTYSYEQYF
NA,TRBV3-1,TRBJ2-5,few,TGTGCCAGCAGCCAAGGAGCCCTGACAGAAGAGACCCAGTACTTC,CASSQGALTEETQYF
NA,TRBV27,TRBJ1-1,NA,TGTGCCAGCAGCTCACTCAGGGACGGTAACACTGAAGCTTTCTTT,CASSSLRDGNTEAFF
TRBD2,TRBV10-2,TRBJ2-5,many,TGCGCCAGCACCATAGCGGGATCGGAGACCCAGTACTTC,CASTIAGSETQYF
TRBD1,TRBV24-1,TRBJ2-2,few,TGTGCCACCAGTGTATCGGACAGGCTCACCGGGGAGCTGTTTTTT,CATSVSDRLTGELFF
NA,TRBV7-6,TRBJ2-1,NA,TGTGCCAGCAGCTTAGAGCGCTACCCCACCTACAATGAGCAGTTCTTC,CASSLERYPTYNEQFF
TRBD2,TRBV20-1,TRBJ2-7,NA,TGCAGTGCCCAAAAACCCGGGACTAGCGGGAGGTCCGGGCAGTACTTC,CSAQKPGTSGRSGQYF
TRBD2,TRBV20-1,TRBJ2-1,few,TGCAGTGCCGGCGGGGCGGGGGGTTACAATGAGCAGTTCTTC,CSAGGAGGYNEQFF
NA,TRBV27,TRBJ1-1,many,TGTGCCAGCAGTCTCCTGGGGATCGGACGAAGGAACACTGAAGCTTTCTTT,CASSLLGIGRRNTEAFF
TRBD2,TRBV10-3,TRBJ2-3,few,TGTGCCATCAGTTCCGGGACTAGCGGGAGTTTGGGCACAGATACGCAGTATTTT,CAISSGTSGSLGTDTQYF
TRBD1,TRBV5-1,TRBJ2-2,NA,TGCGCCAGCAGCAAGGACAGGCCAACCGGGGAGCTGTTTTTT,CASSKDRPTGELFF
NA,TRBV7-9,TRBJ1-1,few,TGTGCCAGCAGCTTAGCGGGTGGGGACCGACGATCCCACTTCTTT,CASSLAGGDRRSHFF
TRBD2,TRBV5-1,TRBJ2-1,few,TGCGCCAGCAGCTTAACGGGTCAACTTCCGGGACCTGGGAGGGGATACAATGAGCAGTTCTTC,CASSLTGQLPGPGRGYNEQFF
NA,TRBV20-1,TRBJ2-3,NA,TGCAGTGCACCACCTAGTTTTAACGCAGATACGCAGTATTTT,CSAPPSFNADTQYF
NA,TRBV11-1,TRBJ2-5,many,TGTGCCAGCAGCCCGGGGGCCCTCCTGGGGAGGACCCAGTACTTC,CASSPGALLGRTQYF
NA,TRBV5-1,TRBJ1-1,many,TGCGCCAGCAGCCCCCTGGGACGGACGAACACTGAAGCTTTCTTT,CASSPLGRTNTEAFF
NA,TRBV6-1,TRBJ1-1,NA,TGTGCCAGCAGGGTGGGCCTGAACACTGAAGCTTTCTTT,CASRVGLNTEAFF
TRBD1,TRBV29-1,TRBJ1-1,few,TGCAGCGCGGGGACAGGGAGGGACACTGAAGCTTTCTTT,CSAGTGRDTEAFF
NA,TRBV5-1,TRBJ1-2,few,TGCGCCAGCAGCTTGTTTTTACAGGGATCCGTCTATGGCTACACCTTC,CASSLFLQGSVYGYTF
TRBD1,TRBV19,TRBJ2-3,few,TGTGCCAGTATCGACAGGGGGCGGAACACAGATACGCAGTATTTT,CASIDRGRNTDTQYF
NA,TRBV20-1,TRBJ1-5,NA,TGCAGTGCTAGAGGGCTGACGGTCAATCAGCCCCAGCATTTT,CSARGLTVNQPQHF
NA,TRBV28,TRBJ1-5,many,TGTGCCGTAACCGGGAACCTCCTAGGGAAGCCCCAGCATTTT,CAVTGNLLGKPQHF
TRBD2,TRBV11-2,TRBJ2-7,few,TGTGCCAGCAGCTTAGCGGCGGGAGCGATCTACGAGCAGTACTTC,CASSLAAGAIYEQYF
NA,TRBV12-3/TRBV12-4,TRBJ2-7,few,TGTGCCAGCAGCCACTTAACCTACGAGCAGTACTTC,CASSHLTYEQYF
TRBD1,TRBV7-9,TRBJ2-1,many,TGTGCCAGCAGCCAGGACAGGGGACCCTACAATGAGCAGTTCTTC,CASSQDRGPYNEQFF
TRBD1,TRBV25-1,TRBJ1-6,few,TGTGCCAGCATGGGACAGGGACTCCACTTT,CASMGQGLHF
TRBD1,TRBV28,TRBJ2-3,NA,TGTGCCAGCAGTACGGACAGGGACCCAATCACAGATACGCAGTATTTT,CASSTDRDPITDTQYF
TRBD1,TRBV11-3,TRBJ2-2,NA,TGTGCCAGCAGCCGAAAAGTGGGGACAGGGGGGACCGGGGAGCTGTTTTTT,CASSRKVGTGGTGELFF
NA,TRBV2,TRBJ2-1,few,TGTGCCAGCAGGGATACAGGGCAGAGCTCCTACAATGAGCAGTTCTTC,CASRDTGQSSYNEQFF
NA,TRBV9,TRBJ2-5,few,TGTGCCAGCAGCGTAATGCCCAGCGGCCTTCACCTAGAACAAGAGACCCAGTACTTC,CASSVMPSGLHLEQETQYF
NA,TRBV2,TRBJ2-3,few,TGTGCCAGCAGTGGGCTAATAGGGCCAGATACGCAGTATTTT,CASSGLIGPDTQYF
NA,TRBV5-1,TRBJ1-3,NA,TGCGCCAGCAGCGTACAGGGACCGCTCTCTGGAAACACCATATATTTT,CASSVQGPLSGNTIYF
TRBD1,TRBV20-1,TRBJ1-5,few,TGCAGTGCTAGAGATTCAGGGGGCGTATTTCAGCCCCAGCATTTT,CSARDSGGVFQPQHF